A single sample is the source of the 5 T cell receptor beta chains below, sequenced in a study of vaccination and CD4 T cells after COVID-19. TCRdb reprocessed the PCR reads via MiXCR and lists one record per CDR3 protein. There are under 30,000 distinct CDR3 sequences in the sample; almost 50% occur only once, and roughly 5% lies in the top ten. Time point of the sample: late sampling 161 to 241 days after vaccination in a few convalescent patients. Here the sequenced sample was CD4+ T cells from blood, taken about 7 months after SARS-CoV-2 vaccination. These receptors all stem from a human donor who had recovered from COVID-19.

The chain's CDR3 is CATSDSDRVSHEQYF. The CDR3 region has the DNA TGTGCCACCAGTGACTCCGACAGGGTTAGCCACGAGCAGTACTTC. V usage is TRBV24-1 and J usage is TRBJ2-7; 7 bases are shared with TRBD1. V lost 4 bases and J lost 5; bases outside the gene matches: 10. The length of the CDR3 is 15 residues. Germline loops: CDR1 KGHDR, CDR2 SFDVKD.

The genes are TRBV7-9 and TRBJ2-7, with unresolved D. V was trimmed by 1 base and J by 2 bases, leaving 3 bases between them. Germline lookup yields CDR1 SEHNR and CDR2 FQNEAQ (reference sequence). The CDR3 is 12 residues long. The CDR3 spells CASSLGAYEQYF. As DNA, the CDR3 is TGTGCCAGCAGCTTAGGGGCCTACGAGCAGTACTTC.

This clonotype has just a few counts. V and J are TRBV28 and TRBJ1-2; tentatively, D is TRBD1 (6 bases). Per the germline V gene, CDR1 is MDHEN and CDR2 is SYDVKM. The CDR3 length is 15 residues. V dropped 4 bases and J dropped 8 bases, with 20 bases sitting between them. CDR3 protein: CASSSDSWGAGGYTF. CDR3 DNA: TGTGCCAGCAGTTCAGATTCTTGGGGGGCCGGAGGCTACACCTTC.

The V and J genes are TRBV19 and TRBJ2-4; the D gene is possibly TRBD1 (5 bases). CDR1 is LNHDA, CDR2 SQIVND, per germline (reference sequence). The germline V and J ends were trimmed by 5 bases and 6 bases, with 11 bases remaining between them. The CDR3 loop spans 13 amino acids. The CDR3 loop is CASSPDQGNIQYF. The CDR3 DNA follows: TGTGCCAGTAGTCCCGACCAGGGAAACATTCAGTACTTC.

This clonotype occurred a few times. The rearrangement uses TRBV6-4 and TRBJ2-2; D is unclear. This CDR3 contains 13 residues. Between the trimmed V and J ends, which lost 6 bases and 4 bases, there was a span of 9 bases. From germline, CDR1 is MRHNA and CDR2 SNTAGT. CDR3 sequence: CASRSSGTGELFF. The CDR3 DNA reads TGTGCCAGCAGGTCGTCGGGCACCGGGGAGCTGTTTTTT.